The present TCR beta chain was sequenced within a study of response to subunit inactivated influenza vaccine. Study-wide points: Few new T cells, the authors suggested, are recruited by each seasonal influenza vaccination.

Each CDR3 protein gets one entry after TCRdb re-called the RT-PCR reads with MiXCR. The sample consists of more than 700,000 distinct CDR3 sequences, around 21% of them appearing once. On this clonotype: Its antigen is unidentified.

Per the germline V gene, CDR1 is SNHLY and CDR2 is FYNNEI. The CDR3 spans 13 residues. Trimming stripped 7 bases from V and 3 bases from J, with 12 bases between. The sample here was PBMCs from blood, taken around 5 days after vaccination. This chain joins TRBV2 and TRBJ2-5; D gene unclear. This receptor was identified in a man aged 45-60 years who received an inactivated influenza vaccine. The CDR3 sequence: CASTARWEETQYF. DNA for the CDR3: TGTGCCAGCACGGCCAGGTGGGAAGAGACCCAGTACTTC.